These 3 T cell receptor beta chains were sequenced from one sample in a study of T cell changes during pregnancy in multiple sclerosis. The repertoire was sequenced with immunoSEQ multiplex PCR; TCRdb's copy has only in-frame clones and lacks some. Of roughly 120,000 clones in the sample, about 93% are singletons; the top ten hold roughly 6.2%. This sample comprised peripheral blood, obtained before pregnancy. These receptors all stem from a female donor with multiple sclerosis, enrolled in a pregnancy study.

V gene TRBV15 combines with J gene TRBJ2-7; 11 positions agree with TRBD1. Trimming at V came to 2 bases and at J to 4 bases, leaving 4 bases not matched to a gene. The CDR3 extends over 15 amino acids. Germline V CDR1 and CDR2: LNHNV, YYDKDF (reference sequence). CDR3 in amino acids: CATSRNRDRGYEQYF. Here the CDR3 DNA reads TGTGCCACCAGCAGAAACCGGGACAGGGGGTACGAGCAGTACTTC.

The J gene is TRBJ1-5, the V gene TRBV7-2; D perhaps matches TRBD1 (5 bases). Deletions cut 4 bases from V and 0 bases from J, with 19 bases between. Germline loops: CDR1 SGHTA, CDR2 FQGNSA. The CDR3 loop spans 18 amino acids. The CDR3, as DNA: TGTGCCAGCAGCTCATTGACAGCGATGACTTATAGCAATCAGCCCCAGCATTTT. It translates to CASSSLTAMTYSNQPQHF. The full variable domain, rest sourced from reference TRBV7-2 and TRBJ1-5, is GAGVSQSPSNKVTEKGKDVELRCDPISGHTALYWYRQSLGQGLEFLIYFQGNSAPDKSGLPSDRFSAERTGGSVSTLTIQRTQQEDSAVYLCASSSLTAMTYSNQPQHFGDGTRLSIL.

The chain employs TRBV6-5 and TRBJ1-1; a weak D match, TRBD1 (5 bases). The CDR3 has 15 residues. V gave up 2 bases and J gave up 1 base, with 11 bases separating them. CDR1 MNHEY and CDR2 SVGAGI come from the germline V gene. CDR3 sequence: CASSYSRQQNTEAFF. DNA of the CDR3: TGTGCCAGCAGTTACAGTAGACAGCAGAACACTGAAGCTTTCTTT.